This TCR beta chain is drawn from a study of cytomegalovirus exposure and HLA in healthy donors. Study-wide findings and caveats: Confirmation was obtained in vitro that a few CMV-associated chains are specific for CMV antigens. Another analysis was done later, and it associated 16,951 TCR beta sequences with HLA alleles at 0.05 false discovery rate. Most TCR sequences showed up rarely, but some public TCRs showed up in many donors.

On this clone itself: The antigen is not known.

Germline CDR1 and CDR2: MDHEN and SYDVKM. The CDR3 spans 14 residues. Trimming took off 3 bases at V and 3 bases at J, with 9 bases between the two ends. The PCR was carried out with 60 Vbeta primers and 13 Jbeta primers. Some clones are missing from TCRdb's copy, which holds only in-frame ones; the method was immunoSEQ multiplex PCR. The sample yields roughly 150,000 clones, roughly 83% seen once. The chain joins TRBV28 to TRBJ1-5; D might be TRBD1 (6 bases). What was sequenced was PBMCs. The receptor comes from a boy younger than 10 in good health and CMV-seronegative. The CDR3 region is CASSFDRFNQPQHF. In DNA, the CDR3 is TGTGCCAGCAGTTTTGACAGGTTCAATCAGCCCCAGCATTTT. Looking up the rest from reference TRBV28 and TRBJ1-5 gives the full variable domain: DVKVTQSSRYLVKRTGEKVFLECVQDMDHENMFWYRQDPGLGLRLIYFSYDVKMKEKGDIPEGYSVSREKKERFSLILESASTNQTSMYLCASSFDRFNQPQHFGDGTRLSIL.